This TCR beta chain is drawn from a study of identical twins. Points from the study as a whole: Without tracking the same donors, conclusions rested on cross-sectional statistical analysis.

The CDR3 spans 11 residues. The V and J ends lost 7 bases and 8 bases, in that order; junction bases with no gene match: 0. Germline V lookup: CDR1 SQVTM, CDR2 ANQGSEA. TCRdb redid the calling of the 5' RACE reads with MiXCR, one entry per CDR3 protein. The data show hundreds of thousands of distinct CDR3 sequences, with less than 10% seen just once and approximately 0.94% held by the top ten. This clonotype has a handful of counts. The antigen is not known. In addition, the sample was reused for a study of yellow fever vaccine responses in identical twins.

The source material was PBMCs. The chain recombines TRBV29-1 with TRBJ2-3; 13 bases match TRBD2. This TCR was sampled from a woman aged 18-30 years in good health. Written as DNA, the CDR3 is TGCAGCGGGACTAGCGGGAGTACGCAGTATTTT. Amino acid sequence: CSGTSGSTQYF.